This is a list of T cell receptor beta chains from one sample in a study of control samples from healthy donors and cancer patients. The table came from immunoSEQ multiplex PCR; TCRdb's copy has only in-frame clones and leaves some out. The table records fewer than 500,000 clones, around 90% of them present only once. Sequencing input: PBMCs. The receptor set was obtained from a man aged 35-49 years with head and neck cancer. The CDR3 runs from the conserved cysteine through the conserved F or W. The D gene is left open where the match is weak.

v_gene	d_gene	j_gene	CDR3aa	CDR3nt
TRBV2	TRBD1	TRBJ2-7	CASSEWGQTSLF	TGTGCCAGCAGTGAGTGGGGACAGACAAGCCTCTTC
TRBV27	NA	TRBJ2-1	CASSSSPWEYNEQFF	TGTGCCAGCAGTTCCTCCCCATGGGAGTATAATGAGCAGTTCTTC
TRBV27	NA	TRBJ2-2	CASSPGRPGTGELFF	TGTGCCAGCAGTCCGGGACGGCCGGGCACCGGGGAGCTGTTTTTT
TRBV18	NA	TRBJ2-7	CASSPGTVYEQYF	TGTGCCAGCTCACCAGGGACGGTCTACGAGCAGTACTTC
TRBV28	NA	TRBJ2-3	CASSFASAGADTQYF	TGTGCCAGCAGTTTCGCGTCCGCAGGGGCGGATACGCAGTATTTT
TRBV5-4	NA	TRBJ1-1	CASSPFGGLNTEAFF	TGTGCCAGCAGCCCCTTTGGGGGATTGAACACTGAAGCTTTCTTT
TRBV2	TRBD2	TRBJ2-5	CASRERLAGVETQYF	TGTGCCAGCAGGGAGCGACTAGCGGGAGTGGAGACCCAGTACTTC
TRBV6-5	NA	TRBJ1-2	CASSPPGHPGGYTF	TGTGCCAGCAGCCCCCCGGGACACCCGGGTGGCTACACCTTC
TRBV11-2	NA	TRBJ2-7	CASSLEGLGASEQYF	TGTGCCAGCAGCTTAGAAGGTCTGGGGGCAAGCGAGCAGTACTTC
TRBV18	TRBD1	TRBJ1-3	CASSPNRGSGNTIYF	TGTGCCAGCTCACCGAACAGGGGATCAGGAAACACCATATATTTT
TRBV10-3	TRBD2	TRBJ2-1	CATDSFSGGNNEQFF	TGTGCCACCGACTCTTTTAGCGGGGGAAACAATGAGCAGTTCTTC